The rows below give T cell receptor beta chains drawn from one sample of a study of cytomegalovirus exposure and HLA in healthy donors. Measured with immunoSEQ multiplex PCR; TCRdb has only the in-frame clones, and not every one. The top ten clones hold roughly 10% of a sample with 160,000 or so clones, 84% of them seen once. Sequencing was performed on PBMCs. These receptors came from a man aged 30 to 39 in good health and CMV-seropositive. CDR3s include the opening cysteine and the closing phenylalanine or tryptophan. Fields, in order: clone size, V gene, J gene, D gene, CDR3 DNA, CDR3 protein. A D gene is named only where the DNA matches it firmly. Size is stated for part of the rows, as once, few or many counts, or as a class when the clone is expanded.

-	TRBV15	TRBJ2-1	-	TGTGCCACCAGCAGCGGGGACTCCTACAATGAGCAGTTCTTC	CATSSGDSYNEQFF
once	TRBV30	TRBJ2-5	-	TGTGCCTGGAGTGTACAAGGGGCGCTTGGGACCCAGTACTTC	CAWSVQGALGTQYF
few	TRBV7-3	TRBJ2-2	TRBD2	TGTGCCAGCAGCCGACTAGCGGGAGCCACCGGGGAGCTGTTTTTT	CASSRLAGATGELFF
medium-sized	TRBV7-9	TRBJ1-6	-	TGTGCCAGCAGTAGACAGAGCTCCTATAATTCACCCCTCCACTTT	CASSRQSSYNSPLHF
-	TRBV11-2	TRBJ2-4	-	TGTGCCAGCAGCCTCCGGTCTGGTCGGAACATTCAGTACTTC	CASSLRSGRNIQYF
-	TRBV5-4	TRBJ1-2	-	TGTGCCAGCAGCTTGGGAGGGCGGGAATCTGGATATGGCTACACCTTC	CASSLGGRESGYGYTF
-	TRBV7-2	TRBJ2-5	TRBD2	TGTGCCAGCAGCTTACGACTAGCGGGGGGGCACGAGACCCAGTACTTC	CASSLRLAGGHETQYF
-	TRBV28	TRBJ2-5	TRBD1	TGTGCCAGCAGTTACGAAACATTTCGGGACAGGGCGGCAACCCAGTACTTC	CASSYETFRDRAATQYF
-	TRBV11-3	TRBJ2-1	TRBD2	TGTGCCAGCAGCACCGGGACTAGCAGATACAATGAGCAGTTCTTC	CASSTGTSRYNEQFF
-	TRBV5-1	TRBJ2-3	TRBD2	TGCGCCAGCAAGGGGGCGGGAGGGCCGACAGATACGCAGTATTTT	CASKGAGGPTDTQYF
-	TRBV4-3	TRBJ2-7	-	TGCGCCAGCAGCCAAGATCTTGGGCAGGGACACATCTACTACGAGCAGTACTTC	CASSQDLGQGHIYYEQYF
-	TRBV7-2	TRBJ1-1	-	TGTGCCAGCAGCTTAGGAGGTCACCTGAACACTGAAGCTTTCTTT	CASSLGGHLNTEAFF
-	TRBV2	TRBJ1-1	TRBD1	TGTGCCAGCAGGGGACAGGGAGACACTGAAGCTTTCTTT	CASRGQGDTEAFF
-	TRBV19	TRBJ2-1	TRBD1	TGTGCCAGTAGTATAGGCGTTACAGGGGGCAATGAGCAGTTCTTC	CASSIGVTGGNEQFF
-	TRBV19	TRBJ1-5	TRBD1	TGTGCCAGTAGTATGCGTACGACAGGGGGCGGTCAGCCCCAGCATTTT	CASSMRTTGGGQPQHF
-	TRBV2	TRBJ2-7	-	TGTGCCAGCAGGAGAGAAGGGGACTCCTACGAGCAGTACTTC	CASRREGDSYEQYF
-	TRBV11-2	TRBJ2-3	TRBD2	TGTGCCAGCAGCCTTAGCGGGGGGATCACGCAGTATTTT	CASSLSGGITQYF
-	TRBV4-3	TRBJ1-3	-	TGCGCCAGCAGCCAAGCCGACGGGTACTCTGGAAACACCATATATTTT	CASSQADGYSGNTIYF
once	TRBV19	TRBJ2-5	TRBD1	TGTGCCAGTAGTGGCAGAGGGGCCAGGGGGCCGCAAGAGACCCAGTACTTC	CASSGRGARGPQETQYF
-	TRBV9	TRBJ2-7	-	TGTGCCAGCAGCGTAGTTGGCAGCTCCTACGAGCAGTACTTC	CASSVVGSSYEQYF
-	TRBV27	TRBJ1-1	-	TGTGCCAGCAGTTTAAAGGGGCTCCGGAACACTGAAGCTTTCTTT	CASSLKGLRNTEAFF
-	TRBV9	TRBJ2-4	TRBD2	TGTGCCAGCAGCGAAGGGGAGGGCATTCAGTACTTC	CASSEGEGIQYF
-	TRBV28	TRBJ2-3	TRBD2	TGTGCCAGCAGGGTAGCGGGAGGGACAGATACGCAGTATTTT	CASRVAGGTDTQYF
few	TRBV2	TRBJ2-7	-	TGTGCCAGCACTCCCGAGGTTCTACCTATGGAGCAGTACTTC	CASTPEVLPMEQYF
-	TRBV6-1	TRBJ1-4	-	TGTGCCAGCAAGAGTGGTGAGGCTAATGAAAAACTGTTTTTT	CASKSGEANEKLFF
-	TRBV6-5	TRBJ2-1	-	TGTGCCAGCAGCCGGGGGACCTACGAAAGGAATGAGCAGTTCTTC	CASSRGTYERNEQFF
-	TRBV21-1	TRBJ2-1	-	TGTGCCAGCAGCCCCCAGGGGTCTACCCCATCCAATGAGCAGTTCTTC	CASSPQGSTPSNEQFF
few	TRBV2	TRBJ2-3	TRBD2	TGTGCCAGCAGCCCGAGCGGGGGGGACACAGATACGCAGTATTTT	CASSPSGGDTDTQYF
-	TRBV7-2	TRBJ2-2	-	TGTGCCAGCAGCCTGAATTCAGCGGGTGGAATGGCCGGGGAGCTGTTTTTT	CASSLNSAGGMAGELFF
-	TRBV7-3	TRBJ2-1	-	TGTGCCAGCAGCCCACGAGGGAGCTCCTACAATGAGCAGTTCTTC	CASSPRGSSYNEQFF
once	TRBV13	TRBJ1-6	-	TGTGCCAGCAGCCCTCCCGCCTTTCAGGGAGGCGAATCACCCCTCCACTTT	CASSPPAFQGGESPLHF
-	TRBV15	TRBJ2-7	-	TGTGCCACCAGCAGTTTCCAGGGTTCCTACGAGCAGTACTTC	CATSSFQGSYEQYF
once	TRBV7-3	TRBJ2-1	TRBD2	TGTGCCAGCAGCCAAGGACTAGCGGGAGTCAGTGAGCAGTTCTTC	CASSQGLAGVSEQFF
-	TRBV7-9	TRBJ2-7	TRBD1	TGTGCCAGCAGCCCCTACAGGGGGCGCTTC	CASSPYRGRF
-	TRBV6-1	TRBJ2-1	-	TGTGCCAGCACCTTCAACGCGGGACCGTTCAATGAGCAGTTCTTC	CASTFNAGPFNEQFF
many	TRBV29-1	TRBJ1-3	TRBD1	TGCAGCGTTGCGACAGGGGCCAGCTCTGGAAACACCATATATTTT	CSVATGASSGNTIYF
-	TRBV19	TRBJ1-2	TRBD1	TGTGCCAGTAGCCGAGCAGGACAGGGGGATCTTTACGGCTACACCTTC	CASSRAGQGDLYGYTF
-	TRBV29-1	TRBJ2-1	-	TGCAGCGTTGAAGACGTTGGCCGCTGGGAGCAGTTCTTC	CSVEDVGRWEQFF
-	TRBV9	TRBJ2-5	TRBD2	TGTGCCAGCAGCGAGAGCGGGAGGGCCAGGGAGACCCAGTACTTC	CASSESGRARETQYF
-	TRBV5-5	TRBJ1-4	TRBD1	TGTGCCAGCAGCTTGGGGCCAGGGGGGCGGAATGAAAAACTGTTTTTT	CASSLGPGGRNEKLFF
once	TRBV25-1	TRBJ2-7	TRBD1	TGTGCCAGCAGTCCTCCCCCTACAGGGGGTGCGAACCTTTACGAGCAGTACTTC	CASSPPPTGGANLYEQYF
-	TRBV27	TRBJ1-5	-	TGTGCCAGCAGCCCCCAAGGGAGAAGGAATCAGCCCCAGCATTTT	CASSPQGRRNQPQHF
-	TRBV5-6	TRBJ2-3	-	TGTGCCAGCACCCTTGGGGCAGCTACAGATACGCAGTATTTT	CASTLGAATDTQYF
-	TRBV10-3	TRBJ2-3	TRBD2	TGTGCCATCAGTGAGTCGGGTTCGAGCGGGAGAGGAGTAGATACGCAGTATTTT	CAISESGSSGRGVDTQYF
-	TRBV7-2	TRBJ1-5	-	TGTGCCAGCAGCTTCACAATGAATCAGCCCCAGCATTTT	CASSFTMNQPQHF
once	TRBV28	TRBJ1-4	-	TGTGCCAGCAGTTCTGGACAGACAACTAATGAAAAACTGTTTTTT	CASSSGQTTNEKLFF